This TCR beta chain was observed in a study of T cells in localized non-small cell lung cancer. Study-wide findings and caveats: Elevated circulating T cell density in blood was associated with longer overall survival. The study found T cell clonality highest in uninvolved adjacent lung, above tumor. Appearing in adjacent lung were a median roughly 60 of the top 100 tumor clones.

Germline V gene lookup returns CDR1 SEHNR and CDR2 FQNEAQ (reference sequence). Trimming stripped 1 base from V and 1 base from J, with 12 bases between. The CDR3 contains 16 residues. In this sample, this clone turned up once. Antigen unknown. Only in-frame clones appear in the TCRdb table, and some are missing; sequencing was by immunoSEQ multiplex PCR. The sample holds some 130,000 clones, roughly 90% seen once. The sample here was peripheral blood, taken before any cancer treatment. The clonotype was recovered from a female donor of 60 years or more with stage I lung adenocarcinoma. The chain combines TRBV7-9 with TRBJ2-3, with D possibly TRBD1 on 6 matching bases. CDR3 in amino acids: CASSLVPRQGTDTQYF. CDR3 nucleotides: TGTGCCAGCAGCTTAGTGCCGCGACAGGGCACAGATACGCAGTATTTT.